Presented here are 9 T cell receptor beta chains from one specimen sequenced in a study of shared clonotypes between healthy human individuals. The assay was immunoSEQ multiplex PCR, and TCRdb's table has in-frame clones only and misses some. The repertoire holds some 470,000 clones, about 79% seen once, with 13% in the top ten. The specimen sequenced was PBMCs. The source of these receptors is a woman aged 40 to 50 in good health. Some clones in this sample may be carry-over from other donors' samples.

As concerns this clone: A far larger clone is off by one base, so a read error is likely. This rearrangement joins TRBV13 to TRBJ2-2, with a possible D match to TRBD1 (5 bases). There are 16 residues in the CDR3. In germline, CDR1 is PRHDT, CDR2 FYEKMQ (reference sequence). Trimming stripped 5 bases from V and 7 bases from J, with 20 bases between. This CDR3 reads CASSTTLRKRGGELFF. CDR3 sequence (DNA): TGTGCCAGCAGCACCACCCTTCGGAAAAGGGGCGGGGAGCTGTTTTTT. The full variable domain, in which reference TRBV13 and TRBJ2-2 provide the parts outside the CDR3, is AAGVIQSPRHLIKEKRETATLKCYPIPRHDTVYWYQQGPGQDPQFLISFYEKMQSDKGSIPDRFSAQQFSDYHSELNMSSLELGDSALYFCASSTTLRKRGGELFFGEGSRLTVL.

V and J are TRBV4-2 and TRBJ2-1; D possibly uses TRBD1 or TRBD2 (5 bases each). The V end lost 0 bases, the J end lost 5 bases, and 11 bases lay between the germline ends. The CDR3 spans 15 residues. Germline CDR1 is LGHNA and CDR2 is YNFKEQ. CDR3 in amino acids: CASSQEGRGDNEQFF. The CDR3 DNA is TGTGCCAGCAGCCAAGAGGGACGGGGAGACAATGAGCAGTTCTTC.

V gene TRBV28 combines with J gene TRBJ2-1; 8 nucleotides align to TRBD2. Germline CDR1 is MDHEN and CDR2 is SYDVKM. This CDR3 is built from 16 residues. Germline trimming cut 5 bases from V and 7 bases from J; bases unmatched to any gene: 13. This CDR3 reads CASSPVAGSSLNEQFF. The CDR3 DNA follows: TGTGCCAGCAGTCCGGTAGCGGGATCTTCTTTGAATGAGCAGTTCTTC.

The rearrangement joins TRBV14 to TRBJ2-7; a weak D match, TRBD2 (5 bases). Germline V CDR1 and CDR2: SGHDN, FVKESK. Trimming shortened V by 0 bases and J by 3 bases, and 6 bases separated the two germline ends. The CDR3 has 13 residues. CDR3 sequence reads: CASSQERVYEQYF. The DNA of the CDR3 is TGTGCCAGCAGCCAAGAGCGGGTCTACGAGCAGTACTTC. Full variable domain (remainder filled in from reference TRBV14 and TRBJ2-7): EAGVTQFPSHSVIEKGQTVTLRCDPISGHDNLYWYRRVMGKEIKFLLHFVKESKQDESGMPNNRFLAERTGGTYSTLKVQPAELEDSGVYFCASSQERVYEQYFGPGTRLTVT.

This clone was observed once. This may arise from a read error, as a much more abundant clone is one base away. The chain recombines TRBV28 with TRBJ1-5; perhaps TRBD1 as D (5 bases). The CDR3 is made up of 16 amino acids. Germline lookup yields CDR1 MDHEN and CDR2 SYDVKM. CDR3 DNA: TGTGCCAACAGTTTATGGTTCGGGGACAGCAATCAGCCCCAGCATTTT. As protein: CANSLWFGDSNQPQHF.

The chain carries TRBV29-1 and TRBJ2-1, with TRBD2 matching 9 bases. Looked up from germline, CDR1 is SQVTM and CDR2 is ANQGSEA. This CDR3 spans 11 amino acids. The V segment lost 4 bases and the J segment 9 bases; nucleotides outside the gene matches: 1. The CDR3 sequence is CSVGLAAEQFF. The DNA of the CDR3 is TGCAGCGTTGGACTAGCGGCTGAGCAGTTCTTC.

The V call is TRBV30, the J call TRBJ1-5; 7 bases map to TRBD1. Germline V gene lookup returns CDR1 GTSNPN and CDR2 SVGIG (reference sequence). This CDR3 has 14 amino acids. V was clipped by 3 bases and J by 7 bases; unmatched bases: 9. For the CDR3, the DNA is TGTGCCTGGAGCCGAGGGGGCTCGGGGCAGCCCCAGCATTTT. Amino acid sequence: CAWSRGGSGQPQHF.

The sample holds many counts of this clone. The V call is TRBV5-1, the J call TRBJ1-2, with D perhaps TRBD1 (5 bases). CDR1 and CDR2 (germline): SGHRS, YFSETQ. Trimming shortened V by 0 bases and J by 8 bases, and 14 bases separated the two germline ends. The CDR3 consists of 14 residues. The CDR3 DNA sequence: TGCGCCAGCAGCTTGGACGCGGGGGACGAAGGCTACACCTTC. Translated, it gives CASSLDAGDEGYTF. The whole variable domain, filled in from reference TRBV5-1 and TRBJ1-2, reads KAGVTQTPRYLIKTRGQQVTLSCSPISGHRSVSWYQQTPGQGLQFLFEYFSETQRNKGNFPGRFSGRQFSNSRSEMNVSTLELGDSALYLCASSLDAGDEGYTFGSGTRLTVV.

This chain links TRBV27 with TRBJ2-7; no firm D call. CDR1 is MNHEY and CDR2 is SMNVEV in the germline V gene (reference sequence). The CDR3 has 15 residues. Trimming stripped 1 base from V and 3 bases from J, with 13 bases between. The CDR3 DNA sequence: TGTGCCAGCAGTTTATATGTCGGACCCTACTACGAGCAGTACTTC. Its protein is CASSLYVGPYYEQYF.